These 2 T cell receptor beta chains share one sample of origin, sequenced in a study of PD-L1 blockade in urothelial cancer. Here immunoSEQ multiplex PCR was the method, and the copy in TCRdb shows in-frame clones only, minus some. Here the sample spans 25,000 to 40,000 clones, approximately 80% being singletons. The specimen comprised PBMCs, sampled around atezolizumab (anti-PD-L1) treatment. The origin of the receptors is a man in his fifties or sixties with urothelial cancer.

This rearrangement joins TRBV5-1 to TRBJ2-6; TRBD2 matches at 9 bases. V gave up 4 bases and J gave up 1 base; unmatched junction bases: 15. The germline CDR1 and CDR2 sequences are SGHRS and YFSETQ. The CDR3 has 20 amino acids. Here the CDR3 reads CASSLLPHSGSLSGANVLTF. The CDR3 DNA is TGCGCCAGCAGCCTCCTTCCCCATAGCGGGAGCTTGTCTGGGGCCAACGTCCTGACTTTC.

V is TRBV5-1 and J is TRBJ1-2; TRBD1 matches 9 bases. V shed 4 bases, J shed 4 bases, and the junction held 8 bases outside the gene matches. This CDR3 region has 15 residues. Germline-derived CDR1 and CDR2 are SGHRS and YFSETQ. This chain's CDR3 is CASSPGGQGGYGYTF. The CDR3, as DNA: TGCGCCAGCAGCCCGGGGGGACAGGGAGGCTATGGCTACACCTTC.